Each of the 27 T cell receptor beta chains below was sequenced from the same sample in a study of T-cell memory formation after mild COVID-19. TCRdb re-derived calls from the 5' RACE reads in MiXCR, one entry per CDR3 protein. The data show roughly 450,000 distinct CDR3 sequences, roughly 20% seen once. Sequences were obtained from PBMCs or a T cell subset sorted from them (not recorded which). The receptor source for this set is an adult woman who had mild COVID-19 (a few samples of this study predate the infection). Cell type and time point are not known.

This clonotype occurred a few times. The chain combines TRBV6-6 with TRBJ1-3; 8 bases fit TRBD1. This CDR3 is built from 16 residues. Germline V gene lookup returns CDR1 MNHNY and CDR2 SVGAGI (reference sequence). V trimming: 6 bases; J trimming: 2 bases; junction bases outside the gene matches: 9. DNA of the CDR3: TGTGCCAGCAGGGCCTCCGGGACAGGTCCTGGAAACACCATATATTTT. The encoded protein is CASRASGTGPGNTIYF.

The chain couples TRBV4-3 to TRBJ2-7; D could derive from TRBD1 or TRBD2 (5 bases each). V lost 2 bases, J lost 4 bases, and 12 bases lay in between. This CDR3 is 14 amino acids long. Germline V gives CDR1 LGHNA, CDR2 YSLEER. CDR3 sequence (DNA): TGCGCCAGCAGCCAACACCGGGACGGATACGAGCAGTACTTC. This gives the protein CASSQHRDGYEQYF.

This clonotype was detected a few times. The chain recombines TRBV7-9 with TRBJ1-2; 8 nucleotides align to TRBD1. The CDR3 consists of 17 residues. V lost 5 bases and J lost 0; bases outside the gene matches: 11. Germline CDR1 reads SEHNR; CDR2 reads FQNEAQ (reference sequence). In nucleotides, the CDR3 is TGTGCCAGCAGCCCCCGACAGGGGTCCCATTCTAACTATGGCTACACCTTC. Protein sequence: CASSPRQGSHSNYGYTF.

This clonotype was counted only a few times. This chain uses TRBV20-1 with TRBJ1-1, with unresolved D. In germline, CDR1 is DFQATT, CDR2 SNEGSKA (reference sequence). Between the trimmed V and J ends, which lost 0 bases and 4 bases, there was a span of 12 bases. The CDR3 sequence is 14 residues long. CDR3 residues: CSAREAGFPTEAFF. Written as DNA, the CDR3 is TGCAGTGCTAGAGAGGCCGGTTTCCCCACTGAAGCTTTCTTT.

V and J are TRBV4-1 and TRBJ1-4; no clear D gene. V was shortened by 4 bases and J by 8 bases, with 11 bases between the two germline ends. Germline-derived CDR1 and CDR2 are MGHRA and YSYEKL. The length of the CDR3 is 13 residues. This CDR3 is CASSRPGGEKLFF. In nucleotides, the CDR3 is TGCGCCAGCAGCCGCCCGGGTGGGGAAAAACTGTTTTTT.

This clonotype showed up many times. The chain carries TRBV6-1 and TRBJ2-1; no reliable D call. CDR1 is MNHNS and CDR2 is SASEGT in the germline V gene. This CDR3 has 14 residues. Deletions cut 4 bases from V and 0 bases from J, with 7 bases between. The CDR3, as DNA: TGTGCCAGCAGTGGACTGAGCTCCTACAATGAGCAGTTCTTC. Translated: CASSGLSSYNEQFF.

The genes are TRBV13 and TRBJ1-4; D is perhaps TRBD1 (6 bases). The V gene lost 5 bases and the J gene lost 5 bases, with 9 bases spanning the gap. The germline V gene encodes CDR1 PRHDT and CDR2 FYEKMQ (reference sequence). The CDR3 runs to 13 residues. The CDR3 spells CASSTGQNEKLFF. As DNA, the CDR3 is TGTGCCAGCAGCACCGGACAGAATGAAAAACTGTTTTTT.

In its sample, this clonotype was seen a few times. At one end, the junction sequence differs from germline, possibly due to a read error. The genes are TRBV20-1 and TRBJ1-3, with D possibly TRBD1 on 6 matching bases. Per the germline V gene, CDR1 is DFQATT and CDR2 is SNEGSKA (reference sequence). The CDR3 is 15 residues long. CDR3 region: CSAREGEAAGDTIYF. The DNA for the CDR3 is TGCAGTGCTCGAGAGGGGGAAGCAGCGGGGGACACCATATATTTT.

The chain has TRBV7-9 and TRBJ2-7; D uncertain. The CDR3 is 14 amino acids. V dropped 5 bases and J dropped 0 bases, with 11 bases sitting between them. Germline V CDR1 and CDR2: SEHNR, FQNEAQ (reference sequence). The DNA for the CDR3 is TGTGCCAGCAGCCCCAGGTCCTCCTCCTACGAGCAGTACTTC. This gives the protein CASSPRSSSYEQYF.

This clonotype was counted between two and nine times. This rearrangement joins TRBV3-1 to TRBJ2-7, with TRBD2 matching 12 bases. Germline CDR1 LGHDT, CDR2 YNNKEL (reference sequence). The CDR3 runs 15 residues. The ends lost 1 base at V and 6 bases at J; junction bases unmatched: 4. For the CDR3, the DNA is TGTGCCAGCAGCCAAGGACTAGCGGGAGTTGTCGAGCAGTACTTC. It is translated as CASSQGLAGVVEQYF.

The rearrangement uses TRBV4-3 and TRBJ1-4, with 7 bases matching TRBD1. The V and J ends lost 4 bases and 5 bases, in that order; junction bases with no gene match: 7. The length of the CDR3 is 15 residues. CDR1 is LGHNA and CDR2 is YSLEER in the germline V gene. The CDR3 reads CASSRNRGGNEKLFF. Written as DNA, the CDR3 is TGCGCCAGCAGCCGAAACAGGGGTGGAAATGAAAAACTGTTTTTT.

This chain uses TRBV11-2 with TRBJ2-2; 8 nucleotides match TRBD1. With V trimmed by 5 bases and J by 1 base, 6 bases remained unmatched. The CDR3 is 16 residues long. Looked up from germline, CDR1 is SGHAT and CDR2 is FQNNGV. The CDR3 is CASSPWDRRNTGELFF. The CDR3 region has the DNA TGTGCCAGCAGCCCTTGGGACAGGCGGAACACCGGGGAGCTGTTTTTT.

There are a few counts of this clonotype. The chain uses TRBV20-1 and TRBJ2-2; 9 nucleotides match TRBD2. With 3 bases clipped from V and 13 bases from J, the junction kept 18 bases outside the gene matches. This CDR3 region has 16 residues. Germline-derived CDR1 and CDR2 are DFQATT and SNEGSKA (reference sequence). The CDR3 DNA sequence: TGCAGTGCTAGGAGAGCGGGAGGCCGTTTATCCGGTGGGCTGTTTTTT. Translation gives CSARRAGGRLSGGLFF.

In DNA form, the CDR3 reads TGCAGCGTCGCCGGACAGGGGGCTACCTACGAGCAGTACTTC. Amino acids: CSVAGQGATYEQYF. The gene calls are TRBV29-1 and TRBJ2-7; 11 nucleotides match TRBD1. CDR1 is SQVTM and CDR2 is ANQGSEA in the germline V gene. V dropped 6 bases and J dropped 2; count of bases not matched to a gene: 6. CDR3 size: 14 residues.

The V call is TRBV14, the J call TRBJ1-1; D gene uncertain. The CDR3 length is 16 residues. Trimming shortened V by 0 bases and J by 6 bases, and 17 bases separated the two germline ends. CDR1 is SGHDN, CDR2 FVKESK, per germline. The CDR3 coding sequence is TGTGCCAGCAGCCAAGACCGCGCCCCCCGACGGGCTGAAGCTTTCTTT. This sequence encodes CASSQDRAPRRAEAFF.

The chain carries TRBV5-6 and TRBJ2-1; possible D gene TRBD1, 5 bases. Germline V gene data show CDR1 as SGHDT and CDR2 as YYEEEE. The V and J ends lost 0 bases and 7 bases respectively, with 14 bases between them. The CDR3 has 15 residues. The CDR3: CASSLEGYSRNEQFF. The CDR3 coding sequence is TGTGCCAGCAGCTTGGAGGGGTATTCTCGTAATGAGCAGTTCTTC.

This clonotype was seen a handful of times. This chain links TRBV6-5 with TRBJ2-3; D perhaps matches TRBD2 (6 bases). Trimming took 0 bases from V and 7 from J, leaving 17 bases between them. This CDR3 contains 16 residues. CDR1 MNHEY and CDR2 SVGAGI come from the germline V gene. CDR3 sequence: CASSYSSSASINTQYF. The CDR3 nucleotides read TGTGCCAGCAGTTACTCGTCTAGCGCCTCTATAAATACGCAGTATTTT.

This clonotype was observed a few times. This chain links TRBV29-1 with TRBJ1-2; D call uncertain. CDR3 size: 12 residues. Trimming pared 5 bases from V and 5 bases from J, leaving 12 bases between. Germline-derived CDR1 and CDR2 are SQVTM and ANQGSEA. CDR3 residues: CSVLARYYGYTF. Written as DNA, the CDR3 is TGCAGCGTTTTGGCACGATATTATGGCTACACCTTC.

This clonotype turned up a few times. The rearrangement joins TRBV20-1 to TRBJ2-7; a possible D gene is TRBD1 (6 bases). The CDR3 covers 14 residues. The V gene lost 2 bases and the J gene lost 2 bases, with 13 bases spanning the gap. Germline assignment: CDR1 DFQATT and CDR2 SNEGSKA (reference sequence). CDR3 loop: CSARHRGTPYEQYF. Here the CDR3 DNA reads TGCAGTGCTAGACATAGGGGGACGCCCTACGAGCAGTACTTC.

This clonotype has at least ten counts. The chain carries TRBV5-1 and TRBJ1-1, with TRBD1 as a possible D gene (5 bases). The germline V gene has CDR1 SGHRS and CDR2 YFSETQ. V lost 1 base, J lost 0 bases, and 10 bases lay in between. CDR3 length equals 15 residues. CDR3 sequence (DNA): TGCGCCAGCAGCTTGCGTACAGGTTTGAACACTGAAGCTTTCTTT. Protein product: CASSLRTGLNTEAFF.

This clonotype has just one count. The chain uses TRBV5-1 and TRBJ2-1; D uncertain. CDR1 is SGHRS, CDR2 YFSETQ, per germline. The ends were cut back, 0 bases at V and 0 bases at J, with 4 bases in the middle. This CDR3 is 14 amino acids long. CDR3 sequence (DNA): TGCGCCAGCAGCTTGGAAGGCTCCTACAATGAGCAGTTCTTC. Protein product: CASSLEGSYNEQFF.

The DNA of the CDR3 is TGCGCCAGCAGCCAAGATCGCTATGGGGACGGGACCACTGAAGCTTTCTTT. Its translation is CASSQDRYGDGTTEAFF. This sequence joins TRBV4-3 and TRBJ1-1; TRBD1 might be the D (5 bases). The CDR3 runs 17 residues. V lost 0 bases and J lost 4, with 18 bases in between. Germline V gene lookup returns CDR1 LGHNA and CDR2 YSLEER.

V and J are TRBV4-2 and TRBJ2-7; D is unclear. The V gene lost 0 bases and the J gene lost 5 bases, with 11 bases spanning the gap. This CDR3 region has 14 residues. Germline lookup yields CDR1 LGHNA and CDR2 YNFKEQ. The CDR3 reads CASSQDLLLDEQYF. CDR3 nucleotides: TGTGCCAGCAGCCAAGATCTCTTATTGGACGAGCAGTACTTC.

This clonotype showed up just a few times. This chain joins TRBV29-1 and TRBJ2-7, with TRBD1 matching 7 bases. Trimming at V came to 3 bases and at J to 2 bases, leaving 7 bases not matched to a gene. The CDR3 has 14 residues. Germline V gene data show CDR1 as SQVTM and CDR2 as ANQGSEA. This CDR3 reads CSVERTGITYEQYF. The CDR3 nucleotides read TGCAGCGTTGAGAGGACAGGAATCACCTACGAGCAGTACTTC.

This clonotype was found a few times. This chain joins TRBV7-6 and TRBJ2-3; D is perhaps TRBD2 (5 bases). Germline CDR1 reads SGHVS; CDR2 reads FNYEAQ. This CDR3 has 14 residues. The V end was cut by 3 bases, the J end by 6 bases, with 13 bases between. CDR3 sequence reads: CASSLLGSVDTQYF. The CDR3 nucleotides are TGTGCCAGCAGCTTGTTGGGTAGCGTGGATACGCAGTATTTT. The complete variable domain, with remaining parts taken from reference TRBV7-6 and TRBJ2-3, reads GAGVSQSPRYKVTKRGQDVALRCDPISGHVSLYWYRQALGQGPEFLTYFNYEAQQDKSGLPNDRFSAERPEGSISTLTIQRTEQRDSAMYRCASSLLGSVDTQYFGPGTRLTVL.

The chain links TRBV6-5 to TRBJ2-3, with TRBD2 identical over 13 bases. CDR1 and CDR2 (germline): MNHEY, SVGAGI. Germline trimming cut 0 bases from V and 4 bases from J; bases unmatched to any gene: 1. The CDR3 has 16 amino acids. The CDR3 is CASSYSTSGGSDTQYF. The DNA of the CDR3 is TGTGCCAGCAGTTACTCGACTAGCGGGGGGTCAGATACGCAGTATTTT.

The genes are TRBV4-3 and TRBJ2-7; TRBD1 agrees at 8 bases. Germline V gene lookup returns CDR1 LGHNA and CDR2 YSLEER. V trimming: 0 bases; J trimming: 3 bases; junction bases outside the gene matches: 7. The CDR3 has 16 residues. The CDR3 loop reads CASSQDQDRELYEQYF. The CDR3 coding sequence is TGCGCCAGCAGCCAAGATCAGGACAGGGAGCTCTACGAGCAGTACTTC.